The next 20 T cell receptor beta chains were all read from a single sample in a study of cytomegalovirus exposure and HLA in healthy donors. The PCR ran on 60 Vbeta and 13 Jbeta primers. Assay used: immunoSEQ multiplex PCR; TCRdb lists only in-frame clones, some missing. This sample contains about 200,000 clones. Material for sequencing was PBMCs. These receptors originate from a woman in her 30s in good health and CMV-seropositive.

V and J are TRBV5-1 and TRBJ2-1; D gene uncertain. The CDR3 has 12 residues. Germline V gives CDR1 SGHRS, CDR2 YFSETQ. Deletions cut 4 bases from V and 9 bases from J, with 11 bases between. CDR3 DNA: TGCGCCAGCAGCCAGACTTCGGGTGAGCAGTTCTTC. Its translation is CASSQTSGEQFF.

This rearrangement joins TRBV5-1 to TRBJ1-2; 7 nucleotides agree with TRBD1. The V gene end was trimmed by 4 bases and the J gene end by 14 bases; junction bases not matched to a gene: 14. Germline V lookup: CDR1 SGHRS, CDR2 YFSETQ. The CDR3 runs 13 residues. The CDR3 sequence: CASSPDRSRAGTF. The CDR3 DNA follows: TGCGCCAGCAGCCCGGACAGGTCGCGGGCGGGAACCTTC.

This chain uses TRBV30 with TRBJ2-1; weak D call: TRBD2 (5 bases). CDR3 size: 13 residues. The V end was cut by 6 bases, the J end by 4 bases, with 13 bases between. Germline-derived CDR1 and CDR2 are GTSNPN and SVGIG (reference sequence). The CDR3, as DNA: TGTGCCTGCGTGGGAGTATCATACAATGAGCAGTTCTTC. Encoded protein: CACVGVSYNEQFF.

The chain couples TRBV5-4 to TRBJ2-5, with 10 bases identical to TRBD2. CDR1 and CDR2 from the germline V gene are SGHNT and YYREEE (reference sequence). This CDR3 region has 15 residues. V trimming: 1 base; J trimming: 3 bases; junction bases outside the gene matches: 3. Here the CDR3 reads CASSLTSGVEETQYF. The CDR3 region has the DNA TGTGCCAGCAGCTTGACTAGCGGGGTCGAAGAGACCCAGTACTTC.

The chain carries TRBV5-1 and TRBJ2-2; 7 nucleotides agree with TRBD1. J was trimmed by 3 bases and V by 2 bases; bases with no gene match: 4. The CDR3 spans 15 residues. CDR1 is SGHRS, CDR2 YFSETQ, per germline. The CDR3 DNA is TGCGCCAGCAGCTTAGGGACAGCCGACACCGGGGAGCTGTTTTTT. Translation: CASSLGTADTGELFF.

This rearrangement joins TRBV28 to TRBJ2-2; 10 bases are a match to TRBD2. The V segment lost 2 bases and the J segment 2 bases; nucleotides outside the gene matches: 5. Germline V gives CDR1 MDHEN, CDR2 SYDVKM. The CDR3 extends over 17 amino acids. CDR3 bases: TGTGCCAGCAGTTTAGAGACTAGCGGGCTTAACACCGGGGAGCTGTTTTTT. Residues: CASSLETSGLNTGELFF.

The chain carries TRBV19 and TRBJ2-2; possibly TRBD2 for D (6 bases). Deletions cut 7 bases from V and 4 bases from J, with 28 bases between. Germline CDR1 is LNHDA and CDR2 is SQIVND (reference sequence). The CDR3 is 19 residues long. Written as DNA, the CDR3 is TGTGCCAGTACCTCATGGGGCGGATTGACAGTGCGGGGCACCGGGGAGCTGTTTTTT. As protein: CASTSWGGLTVRGTGELFF.

The CDR3 is CASEAGGGEKLFF. The CDR3 coding sequence is TGTGCCAGCGAGGCAGGGGGCGGAGAAAAACTGTTTTTT. The gene calls are TRBV2 and TRBJ1-4; TRBD1 matches at 8 bases. The CDR3 sequence is 13 residues long. Per germline, CDR1 SNHLY and CDR2 FYNNEI. J gave up 8 bases and V 8 bases, and 7 bases lay outside the gene matches.

This chain uses TRBV6-5 with TRBJ2-2; TRBD1 aligns across 9 bases. V was pared by 11 bases and J by 4 bases, with 2 bases of the junction left unmatched. The CDR3 runs to 12 residues. Germline loops: CDR1 MNHEY, CDR2 SVGAGI. The CDR3 DNA sequence: TGTGCCGTACAGGGGGCCACCGGGGAGCTGTTTTTT. Translating gives CAVQGATGELFF.

CDR3 nucleotide sequence: TGTGCCAGCAGTCGTCAGGGGAAGGAGACCCAGTACTTC. Encoded protein: CASSRQGKETQYF. This chain links TRBV6-5 with TRBJ2-5, with D tentatively TRBD1 (6 bases). The germline CDR1 and CDR2 sequences are MNHEY and SVGAGI. With 5 bases removed from V and 5 bases from J, the gap between germline ends came to 12 bases. This CDR3 comprises 13 residues.

The chain carries TRBV19 and TRBJ1-2; TRBD1 might be the D (6 bases). The length of the CDR3 is 13 residues. Germline loops: CDR1 LNHDA, CDR2 SQIVND (reference sequence). The V and J ends lost 3 bases and 6 bases respectively, with 11 bases between them. CDR3 residues: CASSIRDTNGYTF. CDR3 sequence (DNA): TGTGCCAGTAGTATCCGGGACACCAATGGCTACACCTTC.

The rearrangement uses TRBV6-4 and TRBJ1-1; no clear D. The germline CDR1 and CDR2 sequences are MRHNA and SNTAGT. V gave up 6 bases and J gave up 7 bases, with 18 bases separating them. The CDR3 spans 14 residues. CDR3 nucleotide sequence: TGTGCCAGCAGGGCGGTCACGGGGAAGAGTGAAGCTTTCTTT. Its protein product is CASRAVTGKSEAFF.

In the case of this clone: The junction departs from germline at one end; a sequencing error may be responsible. This CDR3 is also generated by other DNA sequences in the sample. The J gene is TRBJ2-3, the V gene TRBV28, with 7 bases fitting TRBD2. Germline-derived CDR1 and CDR2 are MDHEN and SYDVKM. The CDR3 extends over 16 amino acids. The CDR3: CASSTRRRGYTDTQYF. CDR3 DNA: TGCGCCAGCAGTACCCGGCGGCGGGGGTACACAGATACGCAGTATTTT. Filled out from reference TRBV28 and TRBJ2-3, the complete variable domain reads DVKVTQSSRYLVKRTGEKVFLECVQDMDHENMFWYRQDPGLGLRLIYFSYDVKMKEKGDIPEGYSVSREKKERFSLILESASTNQTSMYLCASSTRRRGYTDTQYFGPGTRLTVL.

The chain employs TRBV18 and TRBJ2-2, with TRBD1 as a possible D gene (6 bases). Germline V gene sequence: CDR1 KGHSH, CDR2 LQKENI. V lost 5 bases to trimming and J lost 2 bases, with 21 bases between them. The CDR3 extends over 18 amino acids. CDR3 sequence: CASSGIPFGQPNTGELFF. CDR3 DNA: TGTGCCAGCTCAGGTATTCCATTCGGACAGCCCAACACCGGGGAGCTGTTTTTT.

The chain uses TRBV7-7 and TRBJ2-3, with D possibly being TRBD2 (5 bases). This CDR3 spans 13 amino acids. The ends were cut back, 4 bases at V and 7 bases at J, with 12 bases in the middle. Germline CDR1 SSHAT, CDR2 FNYEAQ (reference sequence). This CDR3 reads CASSSSPGNTQYF. The DNA for the CDR3 is TGTGCCAGCAGCTCCAGCCCGGGGAATACGCAGTATTTT.

This chain links TRBV7-9 with TRBJ2-3, with 10 bases matching TRBD1. Germline CDR1 reads SEHNR; CDR2 reads FQNEAQ (reference sequence). Trimming cost V 4 bases and J 4 bases; bases outside gene matches: 5. This CDR3 contains 15 residues. This CDR3 reads CASSSGTGVSDTQYF. The CDR3 region has the DNA TGTGCCAGCAGCTCAGGGACAGGGGTCTCAGATACGCAGTATTTT. The variable domain in full, with the rest retrieved from reference TRBV7-9 and TRBJ2-3, is DTGVSQNPRHKITKRGQNVTFRCDPISEHNRLYWYRQTLGQGPEFLTYFQNEAQLEKSRLLSDRFSAERPKGSFSTLEIQRTEQGDSAMYLCASSSGTGVSDTQYFGPGTRLTVL.

The gene calls are TRBV5-1 and TRBJ1-2, with a weak D call TRBD1 (5 bases). V was pared by 3 bases and J by 4 bases, with 13 bases between. The CDR3 length is 14 residues. CDR1 SGHRS and CDR2 YFSETQ come from the germline V gene. In DNA form, the CDR3 reads TGCGCCAGCAGCTCGGACACGCCTTCCTATGGCTACACCTTC. Protein product: CASSSDTPSYGYTF.

The rearrangement links TRBV4-1 to TRBJ2-1; D is undetermined. The CDR3 loop spans 15 amino acids. The V and J ends lost 1 base and 8 bases respectively, with 15 bases between them. In germline, CDR1 is MGHRA, CDR2 YSYEKL. CDR3 region: CASSQAYFPPDEQFF. The DNA for the CDR3 is TGCGCCAGCAGCCAAGCTTACTTCCCCCCGGATGAGCAGTTCTTC.

V is TRBV6-5 and J is TRBJ2-7, with 9 bases that match TRBD2. CDR1 and CDR2 (germline): MNHEY, SVGAGI. CDR3 size: 15 residues. V trimming: 0 bases; J trimming: 2 bases; junction bases outside the gene matches: 2. The CDR3 reads CASSYSLAGTYEQYF. CDR3 in DNA: TGTGCCAGCAGTTACTCACTAGCGGGTACCTACGAGCAGTACTTC.

This chain connects TRBV7-9 to TRBJ1-3; 7 nucleotides match TRBD1. CDR3 length: 15 residues. V was pared by 5 bases and J by 0 bases, with 4 bases of the junction left unmatched. Germline V gene data show CDR1 as SEHNR and CDR2 as FQNEAQ (reference sequence). CDR3 in amino acids: CASSETGDSGNTIYF. The DNA of the CDR3 is TGTGCCAGCAGCGAAACAGGGGACTCTGGAAACACCATATATTTT. The complete variable domain, with remaining parts taken from reference TRBV7-9 and TRBJ1-3, reads DTGVSQNPRHKITKRGQNVTFRCDPISEHNRLYWYRQTLGQGPEFLTYFQNEAQLEKSRLLSDRFSAERPKGSFSTLEIQRTEQGDSAMYLCASSETGDSGNTIYFGEGSWLTVV.